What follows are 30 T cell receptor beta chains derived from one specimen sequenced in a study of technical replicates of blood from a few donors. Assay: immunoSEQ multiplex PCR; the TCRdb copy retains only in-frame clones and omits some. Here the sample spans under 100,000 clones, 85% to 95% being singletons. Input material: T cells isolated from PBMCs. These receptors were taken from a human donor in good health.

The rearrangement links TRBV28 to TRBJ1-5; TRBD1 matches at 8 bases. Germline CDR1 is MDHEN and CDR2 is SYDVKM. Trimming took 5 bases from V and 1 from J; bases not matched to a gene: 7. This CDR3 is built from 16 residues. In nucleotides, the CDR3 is TGTGCCAGCAGTCGCTGGACAGGGAGCAGCAATCAGCCCCAGCATTTT. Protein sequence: CASSRWTGSSNQPQHF.

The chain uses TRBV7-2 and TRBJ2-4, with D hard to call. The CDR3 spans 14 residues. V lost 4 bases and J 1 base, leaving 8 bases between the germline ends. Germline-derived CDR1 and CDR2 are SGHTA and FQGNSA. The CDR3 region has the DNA TGTGCCAGCAGCTCCGGGTTCGCCAAAAACATTCAGTACTTC. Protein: CASSSGFAKNIQYF. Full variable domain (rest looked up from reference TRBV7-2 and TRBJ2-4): GAGVSQSPSNKVTEKGKDVELRCDPISGHTALYWYRQSLGQGLEFLIYFQGNSAPDKSGLPSDRFSAERTGGSVSTLTIQRTQQEDSAVYLCASSSGFAKNIQYFGAGTRLSVL.

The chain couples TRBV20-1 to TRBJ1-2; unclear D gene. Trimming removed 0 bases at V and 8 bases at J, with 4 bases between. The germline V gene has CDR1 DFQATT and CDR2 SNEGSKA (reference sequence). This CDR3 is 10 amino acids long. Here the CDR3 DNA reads TGCAGTGCTAGAGACAGGGGCTACACCTTC. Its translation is CSARDRGYTF.

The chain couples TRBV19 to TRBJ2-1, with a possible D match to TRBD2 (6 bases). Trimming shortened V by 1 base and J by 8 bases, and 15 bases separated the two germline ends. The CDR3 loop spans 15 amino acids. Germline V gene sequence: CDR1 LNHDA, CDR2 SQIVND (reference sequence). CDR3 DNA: TGTGCCAGTAGTATAGTTGGAGGGAGTGGAGATGAGCAGTTCTTC. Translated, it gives CASSIVGGSGDEQFF.

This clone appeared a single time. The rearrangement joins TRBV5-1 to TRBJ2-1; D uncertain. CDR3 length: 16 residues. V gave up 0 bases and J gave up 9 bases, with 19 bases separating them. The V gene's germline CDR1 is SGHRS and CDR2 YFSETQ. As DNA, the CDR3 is TGCGCCAGCAGCTTGGCCATCTCTCTAAGCGTAGGTGAGCAGTTCTTC. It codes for CASSLAISLSVGEQFF.

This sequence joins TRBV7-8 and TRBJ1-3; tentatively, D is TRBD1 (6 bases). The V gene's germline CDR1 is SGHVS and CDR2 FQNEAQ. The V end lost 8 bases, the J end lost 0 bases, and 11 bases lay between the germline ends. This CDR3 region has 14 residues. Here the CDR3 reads CASATGTSGNTIYF. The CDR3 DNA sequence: TGTGCCAGCGCAACAGGGACCTCTGGAAACACCATATATTTT. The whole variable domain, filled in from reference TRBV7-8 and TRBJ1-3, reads GAGVSQSPRYKVAKRGQDVALRCDPISGHVSLFWYQQALGQGPEFLTYFQNEAQLDKSGLPSDRFFAERPEGSVSTLKIQRTQQEDSAVYLCASATGTSGNTIYFGEGSWLTVV.

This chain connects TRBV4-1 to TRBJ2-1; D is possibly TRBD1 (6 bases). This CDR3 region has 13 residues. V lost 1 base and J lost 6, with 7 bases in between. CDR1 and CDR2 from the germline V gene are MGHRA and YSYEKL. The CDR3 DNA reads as TGCGCCAGCAGCCAAGGGACAGCCAATGAGCAGTTCTTC. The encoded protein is CASSQGTANEQFF.

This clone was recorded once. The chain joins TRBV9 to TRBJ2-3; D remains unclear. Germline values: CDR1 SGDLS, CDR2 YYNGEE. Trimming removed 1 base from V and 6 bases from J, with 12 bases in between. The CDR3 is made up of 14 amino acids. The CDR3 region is CASSVTMRWDTQYF. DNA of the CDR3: TGTGCCAGCAGCGTAACCATGAGATGGGATACGCAGTATTTT. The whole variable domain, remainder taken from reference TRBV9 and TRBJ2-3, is DSGVTQTPKHLITATGQRVTLRCSPRSGDLSVYWYQQSLDQGLQFLIQYYNGEERAKGNILERFSAQQFPDLHSELNLSSLELGDSALYFCASSVTMRWDTQYFGPGTRLTVL.

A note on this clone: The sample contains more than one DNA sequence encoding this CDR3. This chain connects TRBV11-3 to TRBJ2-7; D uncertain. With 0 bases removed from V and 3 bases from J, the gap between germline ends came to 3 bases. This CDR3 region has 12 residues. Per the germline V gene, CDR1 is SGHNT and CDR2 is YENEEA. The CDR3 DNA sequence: TGTGCCAGCAGCTTAGACGGCTACGAGCAGTACTTC. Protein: CASSLDGYEQYF.

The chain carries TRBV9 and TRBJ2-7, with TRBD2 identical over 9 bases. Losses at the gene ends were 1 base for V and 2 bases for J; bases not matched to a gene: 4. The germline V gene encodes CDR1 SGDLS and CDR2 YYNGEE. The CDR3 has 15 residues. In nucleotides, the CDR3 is TGTGCCAGCAGCGTATATAGCGGGAGCCCCTACGAGCAGTACTTC. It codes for CASSVYSGSPYEQYF.

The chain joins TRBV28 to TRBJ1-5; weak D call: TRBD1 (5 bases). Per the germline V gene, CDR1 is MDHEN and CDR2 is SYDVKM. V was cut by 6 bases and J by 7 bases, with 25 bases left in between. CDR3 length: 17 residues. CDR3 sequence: CASSVAGFDPLLQPQHF. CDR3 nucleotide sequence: TGTGCCAGCAGCGTTGCAGGGTTTGACCCCCTATTACAGCCCCAGCATTTT.

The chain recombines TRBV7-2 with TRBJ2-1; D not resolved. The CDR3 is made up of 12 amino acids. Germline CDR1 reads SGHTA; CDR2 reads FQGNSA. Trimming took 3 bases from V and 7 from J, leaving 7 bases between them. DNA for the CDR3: TGTGCCAGCAGCTTCCCACAAAATGAGCAGTTCTTC. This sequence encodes CASSFPQNEQFF.

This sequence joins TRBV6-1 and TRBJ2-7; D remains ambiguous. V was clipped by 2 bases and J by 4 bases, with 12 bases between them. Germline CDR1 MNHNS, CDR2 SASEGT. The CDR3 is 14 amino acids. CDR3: CASSEPRNLYEQYF. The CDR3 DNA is TGTGCCAGCAGTGAACCCAGAAATCTTTACGAGCAGTACTTC.

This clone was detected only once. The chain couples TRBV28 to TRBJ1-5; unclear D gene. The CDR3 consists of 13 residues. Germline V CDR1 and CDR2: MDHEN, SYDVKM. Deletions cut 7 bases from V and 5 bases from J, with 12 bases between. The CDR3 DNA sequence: TGTGCCAGCACCTTTTCCGAGGATCAGCCCCAGCATTTT. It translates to CASTFSEDQPQHF.

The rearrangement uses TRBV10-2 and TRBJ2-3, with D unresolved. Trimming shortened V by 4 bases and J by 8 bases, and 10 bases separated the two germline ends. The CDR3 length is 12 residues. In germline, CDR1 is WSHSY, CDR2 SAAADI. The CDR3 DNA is TGCGCCAGCAGTGGCACGTTCAGTACGCAGTATTTT. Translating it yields CASSGTFSTQYF.

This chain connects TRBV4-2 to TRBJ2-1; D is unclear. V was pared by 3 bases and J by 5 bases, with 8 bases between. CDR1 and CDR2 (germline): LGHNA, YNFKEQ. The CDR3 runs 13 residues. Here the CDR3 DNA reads TGTGCCAGCAGCCAGCAACTGGACAATGAGCAGTTCTTC. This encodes CASSQQLDNEQFF.

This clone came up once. The CDR3 DNA reads as TGTGCCAGTTTAGGGGACAGTCCCTACAATGAGCAGTTCTTC. Protein sequence: CASLGDSPYNEQFF. V is TRBV2 and J is TRBJ2-1; TRBD1 matches 7 bases. The ends lost 9 bases at V and 2 bases at J; junction bases unmatched: 7. The germline CDR1 and CDR2 sequences are SNHLY and FYNNEI. The CDR3 contains 14 residues.

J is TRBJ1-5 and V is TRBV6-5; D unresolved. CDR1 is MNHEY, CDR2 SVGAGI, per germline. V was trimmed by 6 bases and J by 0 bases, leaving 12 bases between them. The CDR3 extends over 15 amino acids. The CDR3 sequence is CASRMTPYSNQPQHF. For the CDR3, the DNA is TGTGCCAGCAGGATGACACCCTATAGCAATCAGCCCCAGCATTTT.

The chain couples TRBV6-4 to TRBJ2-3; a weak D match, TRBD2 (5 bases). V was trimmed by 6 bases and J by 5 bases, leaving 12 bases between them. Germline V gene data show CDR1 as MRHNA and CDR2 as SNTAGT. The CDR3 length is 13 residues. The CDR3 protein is CASRASTGDTQYF. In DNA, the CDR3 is TGTGCCAGCAGGGCTAGCACGGGAGATACGCAGTATTTT.

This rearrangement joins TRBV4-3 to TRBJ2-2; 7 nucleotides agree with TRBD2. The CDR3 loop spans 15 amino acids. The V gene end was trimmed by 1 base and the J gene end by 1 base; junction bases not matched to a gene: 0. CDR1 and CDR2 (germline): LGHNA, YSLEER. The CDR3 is CASSQGGGNTGELFF. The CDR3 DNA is TGCGCCAGCAGCCAAGGGGGGGGGAACACCGGGGAGCTGTTTTTT.

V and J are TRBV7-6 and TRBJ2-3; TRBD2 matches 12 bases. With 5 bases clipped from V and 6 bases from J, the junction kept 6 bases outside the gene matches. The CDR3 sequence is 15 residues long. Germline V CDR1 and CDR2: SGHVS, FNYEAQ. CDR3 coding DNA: TGTGCCAGCAGCCCTAGCGGGAGGGCCCCGGATACGCAGTATTTT. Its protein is CASSPSGRAPDTQYF.

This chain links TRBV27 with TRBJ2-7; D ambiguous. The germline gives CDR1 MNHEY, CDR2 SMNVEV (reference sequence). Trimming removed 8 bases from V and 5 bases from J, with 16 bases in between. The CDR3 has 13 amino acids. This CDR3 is CASGRVEAHEQYF. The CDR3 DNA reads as TGTGCCAGCGGTCGGGTCGAGGCCCACGAGCAGTACTTC.

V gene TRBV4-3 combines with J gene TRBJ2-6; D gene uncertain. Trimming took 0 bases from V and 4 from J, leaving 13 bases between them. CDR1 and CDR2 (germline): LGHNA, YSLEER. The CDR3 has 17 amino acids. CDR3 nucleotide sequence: TGCGCCAGCAGCCAAGATGGGCCGTATCGGGGGGCCAACGTCCTGACTTTC. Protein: CASSQDGPYRGANVLTF.

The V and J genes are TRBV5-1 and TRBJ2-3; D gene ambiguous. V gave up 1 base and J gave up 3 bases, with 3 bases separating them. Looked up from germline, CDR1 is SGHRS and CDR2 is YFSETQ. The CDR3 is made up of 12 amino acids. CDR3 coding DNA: TGCGCCAGCAGCTTGACTACAGATACGCAGTATTTT. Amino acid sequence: CASSLTTDTQYF.

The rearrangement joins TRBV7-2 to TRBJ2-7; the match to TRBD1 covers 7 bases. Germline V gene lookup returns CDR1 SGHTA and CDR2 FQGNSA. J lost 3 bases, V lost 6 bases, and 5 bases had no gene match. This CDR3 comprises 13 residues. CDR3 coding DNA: TGTGCCAGCAGAGACAGGGAAAGCTACGAGCAGTACTTC. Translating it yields CASRDRESYEQYF.

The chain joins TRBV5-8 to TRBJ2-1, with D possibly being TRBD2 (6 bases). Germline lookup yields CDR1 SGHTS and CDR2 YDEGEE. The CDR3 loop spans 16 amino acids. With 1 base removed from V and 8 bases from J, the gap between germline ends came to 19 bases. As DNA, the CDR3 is TGTGCCAGCAGCTTGACTAGCAGCGGGTTGGGGGATGAGCAGTTCTTC. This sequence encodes CASSLTSSGLGDEQFF. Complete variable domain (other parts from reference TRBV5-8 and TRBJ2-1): EAGVTQSPTHLIKTRGQQATLRCSPISGHTSVYWYQQALGLGLQFLLWYDEGEERNRGNFPPRFSGRQFPNYSSELNVNALELEDSALYLCASSLTSSGLGDEQFFGPGTRLTVL.

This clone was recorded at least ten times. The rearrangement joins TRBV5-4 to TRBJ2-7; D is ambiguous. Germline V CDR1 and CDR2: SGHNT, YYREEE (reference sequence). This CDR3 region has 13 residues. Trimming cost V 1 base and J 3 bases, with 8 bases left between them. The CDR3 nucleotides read TGTGCCAGCAGCTTGACTCCACTCTACGAGCAGTACTTC. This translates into CASSLTPLYEQYF. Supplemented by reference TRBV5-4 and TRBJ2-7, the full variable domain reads ETGVTQSPTHLIKTRGQQVTLRCSSQSGHNTVSWYQQALGQGPQFIFQYYREEENGRGNFPPRFSGLQFPNYSSELNVNALELDDSALYLCASSLTPLYEQYFGPGTRLTVT.

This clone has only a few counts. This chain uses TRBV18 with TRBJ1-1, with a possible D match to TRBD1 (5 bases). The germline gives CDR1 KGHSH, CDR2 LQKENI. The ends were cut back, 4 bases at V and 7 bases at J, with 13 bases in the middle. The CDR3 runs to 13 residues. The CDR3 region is CASSLPFDSEAFF. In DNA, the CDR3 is TGTGCCAGCTCACTCCCCTTTGACAGTGAAGCTTTCTTT.

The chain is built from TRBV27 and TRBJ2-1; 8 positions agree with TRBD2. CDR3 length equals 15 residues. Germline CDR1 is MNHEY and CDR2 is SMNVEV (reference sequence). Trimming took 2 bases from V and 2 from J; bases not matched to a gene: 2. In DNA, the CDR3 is TGTGCCAGCAGTTTACCGGGAGGGGCCTACAATGAGCAGTTCTTC. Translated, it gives CASSLPGGAYNEQFF.

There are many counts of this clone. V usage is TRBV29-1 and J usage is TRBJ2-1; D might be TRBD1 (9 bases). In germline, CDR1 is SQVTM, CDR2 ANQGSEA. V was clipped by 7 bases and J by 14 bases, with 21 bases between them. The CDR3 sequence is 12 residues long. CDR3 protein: CSGGQGDGREFF. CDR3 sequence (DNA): TGCAGCGGGGGACAGGGAGACGGGAGGGAGTTCTTC.